A selection of T cell receptor beta chains follows, all from one sample in a study of OX40 agonist ivuxolimab in advanced cancers. The table came from immunoSEQ multiplex PCR; TCRdb's copy has only in-frame clones and leaves some out. The sample carries around 69,000 clones, 89% recorded once. Material: CD4+ or CD8+ T cells sorted from blood, obtained in a trial of the OX40 agonist ivuxolimab. The receptors here all came from an adult with an advanced solid tumor such as melanoma, head and neck, liver or kidney cancer. Each CDR3 is given with its conserved first and last residue. A D gene is named only where the DNA matches it firmly. The size entry is marked missing in some rows and otherwise reads once, few, many or a size class.

>TRBV7-9|-|-|TRBJ1-4
CASSKRAGRDEKLFF
TGTGCCAGCAGCAAGAGGGCAGGGAGGGATGAAAAACTGTTTTTT
>TRBV5-1|-|-|TRBJ1-1
CASSLVVNTEAFF
TGCGCCAGCAGCCTAGTGGTCAACACTGAAGCTTTCTTT
>TRBV15|-|-|TRBJ1-1
CAIALWGAGGVNTEAFF
TGTGCCATCGCTCTCTGGGGGGCGGGAGGGGTGAACACTGAAGCTTTCTTT
>TRBV4-1|-|-|TRBJ2-1
CASSQVGGGDNEQFF
TGCGCCAGCAGCCAAGTAGGGGGGGGAGACAATGAGCAGTTCTTC
>TRBV27|TRBD2|-|TRBJ2-1
CASSLRRSGVSNEQFF
TGTGCCAGCAGTTTAAGGCGTAGCGGGGTTAGCAATGAGCAGTTCTTC
>TRBV18|TRBD1|-|TRBJ2-5
CASSPRQGEETQYF
TGTGCCAGCTCACCAAGACAGGGGGAAGAGACCCAGTACTTC
>TRBV14|-|few|TRBJ1-1
CASSRGLNTEAFF
TGTGCCAGCAGCCGGGGGCTGAACACTGAAGCTTTCTTT
>TRBV30|TRBD2|-|TRBJ2-7
CAWGRRGRAIVEQYF
TGTGCCTGGGGTCGGCGGGGGAGGGCCATAGTAGAGCAGTACTTC
>TRBV7-2|TRBD1|-|TRBJ1-5
CASSLDRGSWQPQHF
TGTGCCAGCAGCTTAGACAGGGGGTCTTGGCAGCCCCAGCATTTT
>TRBV27|-|-|TRBJ2-4
CASSPPNLLAKNIQYF
TGTGCCAGCAGTCCCCCCAACCTACTAGCCAAAAACATTCAGTACTTC
>TRBV19|TRBD1|-|TRBJ2-5
CASSMSFRGTAETQYF
TGTGCCAGTAGTATGAGTTTTAGAGGGACAGCGGAGACCCAGTACTTC
>TRBV19|-|-|TRBJ1-1
CASTQVTRGSQNTEAFF
TGTGCCAGTACCCAAGTTACCCGGGGCAGCCAGAACACTGAAGCTTTCTTT
>TRBV30|TRBD1|-|TRBJ1-5
CAWTPTGGAQPQHF
TGTGCCTGGACCCCGACAGGGGGTGCTCAGCCCCAGCATTTT
>TRBV11-3|TRBD2|-|TRBJ2-1
CASSLVGLAGGSYNEQFF
TGTGCCAGCAGCTTAGTAGGACTAGCGGGAGGCTCCTACAATGAGCAGTTCTTC
>TRBV6-1|TRBD1|-|TRBJ2-2
CASMPGQGRTGELFF
TGTGCCAGCATGCCGGGACAGGGGAGGACCGGGGAGCTGTTTTTT
>TRBV11-2|-|-|TRBJ1-3
CASSLDLGASSGNTIYF
TGTGCCAGCAGCTTAGATCTTGGAGCTAGCTCTGGAAACACCATATATTTT
>TRBV15|-|few|TRBJ1-1
CATSRGFDTEAFF
TGTGCCACCAGCAGAGGTTTCGACACTGAAGCTTTCTTT
>TRBV7-2|TRBD2|-|TRBJ2-7
CASSLAVGGIGEQYF
TGTGCCAGCAGCTTAGCGGTGGGGGGGATCGGCGAGCAGTACTTC
>TRBV18|-|-|TRBJ2-7
CASSPEAGPYEQYF
TGTGCCAGCTCACCGGAGGCGGGACCCTACGAGCAGTACTTC
>TRBV19|-|-|TRBJ1-5
CASSIRGGDQPQHF
TGTGCCAGTAGTATTCGGGGAGGGGATCAGCCCCAGCATTTT
>TRBV18|TRBD1|-|TRBJ1-5
CASSPRQGRGNQPQHF
TGTGCCAGCTCACCTCGACAGGGGCGGGGGAATCAGCCCCAGCATTTT
>TRBV7-7|-|-|TRBJ1-1
CASSLETNTEAFF
TGTGCTAGCAGCTTAGAAACGAACACTGAAGCTTTCTTT
>TRBV2|-|-|TRBJ2-1
CASSGLVYNEQFF
TGTGCCAGCAGTGGGCTAGTCTACAATGAGCAGTTCTTC
>TRBV5-6|TRBD1|few|TRBJ1-1
CASLGQDRLEAFF
TGTGCCAGCTTGGGACAGGACCGTTTGGAAGCTTTCTTT
>TRBV7-2|TRBD1|-|TRBJ1-4
CASSLARDRGTEKLFF
TGTGCCAGCAGCTTAGCGCGGGACAGGGGGACTGAAAAACTGTTTTTT
>TRBV30|-|once|TRBJ2-3
CAWSGPGDTQYF
TGTGCCTGGAGTGGACCCGGTGACACGCAGTATTTT
>TRBV5-1|-|-|TRBJ1-2
CASSLPGQLYGYTF
TGCGCCAGCAGCTTGCCCGGACAACTCTATGGCTACACCTTC
>TRBV7-6|TRBD2|-|TRBJ2-3
CASSPTSGRAPDTQYF
TGTGCCAGCAGCCCGACTAGCGGGCGGGCCCCCGATACGCAGTATTTT
>TRBV11-3|-|-|TRBJ1-1
CASSLYMNTEAFF
TGTGCCAGCAGCCTTTATATGAACACTGAAGCTTTCTTT
>TRBV9|TRBD2|-|TRBJ2-1
CASSVRSGSSYNEQFF
TGTGCCAGCAGCGTCCGTAGCGGGAGCTCCTACAATGAGCAGTTCTTC
>TRBV7-9|TRBD2|-|TRBJ2-7
CASSKGLASGTSYEQYF
TGTGCCAGCAGCAAAGGACTGGCTAGCGGGACCTCCTACGAGCAGTACTTC
>TRBV6-1|-|-|TRBJ1-3
CASSLTGNGNTIYF
TGTGCCAGCAGTCTAACAGGGAACGGAAACACCATATATTTT
>TRBV5-4|TRBD2|-|TRBJ2-1
CASSSGRASNEQFF
TGTGCCAGCAGCTCCGGGAGGGCTTCCAATGAGCAGTTCTTC
>TRBV7-8|TRBD1|-|TRBJ1-5
CASSWDRRNQPQHF
TGTGCCAGCAGCTGGGACAGGCGCAATCAGCCCCAGCATTTT
>TRBV6-5|TRBD1|-|TRBJ2-7
CASRWGQDPYEQYF
TGTGCCAGCAGATGGGGACAGGACCCCTACGAGCAGTACTTC
>TRBV2|TRBD1|-|TRBJ2-5
CASGRTGRETQYF
TGTGCCAGCGGAAGGACAGGGAGGGAGACCCAGTACTTC
>TRBV5-1|TRBD1|-|TRBJ2-5
CASSYPGGEETQYF
TGCGCCAGCAGCTACCCAGGGGGCGAGGAGACCCAGTACTTC
>TRBV6-5|-|-|TRBJ2-7
CASSYSTGYEQYF
TGTGCCAGCAGTTACTCGACGGGGTACGAGCAGTACTTC
>TRBV10-3|-|-|TRBJ1-2
CAISELDTLYGYTF
TGTGCCATCAGTGAGTTGGACACATTATATGGCTACACCTTC
>TRBV7-9|-|-|TRBJ2-1
CASSSAGPRREQFF
TGTGCCAGCAGCTCCGCGGGGCCGCGTCGGGAGCAGTTCTTC
>TRBV12-2|-|once|TRBJ2-5
CASRFPGTGTVRETQYF
TGTGCAAGTCGCTTCCCCGGGACAGGGACGGTTCGAGAGACCCAGTACTTC
>TRBV11-3|-|-|TRBJ2-7
CASSPSVFRYEQYF
TGTGCCAGCAGCCCTTCCGTCTTTAGGTACGAGCAGTACTTC
>TRBV11-3|-|-|TRBJ2-7
CASSFGLLADIYEQYF
TGTGCCAGCAGCTTTGGTTTATTAGCGGATATCTACGAGCAGTACTTC
>TRBV5-6|-|-|TRBJ2-5
CASSLGHPRETQYF
TGTGCCAGCAGCTTGGGACATCCCAGGGAGACCCAGTACTTC
>TRBV7-9|-|-|TRBJ1-5
CASSLWDGFNQPQHF
TGTGCCAGCAGCTTGTGGGACGGTTTCAATCAGCCCCAGCATTTT
>TRBV6-6|TRBD2|-|TRBJ2-7
CASGRAGIGPYEQYF
TGTGCCAGCGGGAGAGCGGGAATCGGTCCATACGAGCAGTACTTC
>TRBV11-2|TRBD2|-|TRBJ2-7
CASSLGTSGTYEQYF
TGTGCCAGCAGCTTAGGGACTAGCGGGACCTACGAGCAGTACTTC
>TRBV12-5|-|-|TRBJ2-1
CASGSTRGKQFF
TGTGCTAGTGGTTCTACTCGGGGCAAGCAGTTCTTC
>TRBV6-1|-|-|TRBJ1-2
CASFLRAGGYGYTF
TGTGCCAGCTTTCTCAGGGCAGGAGGCTATGGCTACACCTTC
>TRBV5-3|-|-|TRBJ2-5
CARSKGGSGYQETQYF
TGTGCCAGAAGCAAGGGAGGTAGCGGATACCAAGAGACCCAGTACTTC
>TRBV6-5|TRBD2|-|TRBJ2-1
CASSYWTSQAGEQFF
TGTGCCAGCAGTTACTGGACTAGCCAGGCTGGCGAGCAGTTCTTC
>TRBV28|-|-|TRBJ2-7
CASTKMVLSEQYF
TGTGCCAGCACCAAAATGGTACTCTCCGAGCAGTACTTC
>TRBV5-1|-|-|TRBJ1-4
CASSFKGRKNCFF
-
>TRBV6-1|TRBD2|-|TRBJ2-5
CASRRESGSWETQYF
TGTGCCAGCAGGCGTGAGAGCGGGAGTTGGGAGACCCAGTACTTC
>TRBV4-2|-|once|TRBJ2-2
CASSQDMSTGELFF
TGTGCCAGCAGCCAAGATATGAGTACCGGGGAGCTGTTTTTT